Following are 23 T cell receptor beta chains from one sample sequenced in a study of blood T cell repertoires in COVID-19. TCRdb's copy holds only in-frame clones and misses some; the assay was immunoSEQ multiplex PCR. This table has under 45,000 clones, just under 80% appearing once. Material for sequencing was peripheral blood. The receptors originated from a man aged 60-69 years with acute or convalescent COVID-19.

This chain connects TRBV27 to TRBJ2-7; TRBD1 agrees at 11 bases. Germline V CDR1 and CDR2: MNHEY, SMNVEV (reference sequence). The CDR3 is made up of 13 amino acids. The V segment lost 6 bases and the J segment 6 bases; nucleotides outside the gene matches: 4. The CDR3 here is CASRRTGGPEQYF. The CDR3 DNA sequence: TGTGCCAGCAGACGGACAGGGGGCCCCGAGCAGTACTTC.

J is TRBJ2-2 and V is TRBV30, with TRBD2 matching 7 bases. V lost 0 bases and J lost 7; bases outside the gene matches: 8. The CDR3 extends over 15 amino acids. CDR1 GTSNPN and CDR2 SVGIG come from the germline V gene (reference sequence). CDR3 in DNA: TGTGCCTGGAGTGTCTTGGCGGGAGCGAGCGGGGAGCTGTTTTTT. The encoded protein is CAWSVLAGASGELFF.

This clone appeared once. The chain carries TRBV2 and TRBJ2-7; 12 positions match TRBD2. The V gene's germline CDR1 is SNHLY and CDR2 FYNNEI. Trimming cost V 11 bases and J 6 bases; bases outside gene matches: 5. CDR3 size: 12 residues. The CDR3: CASKTSGSEQYF. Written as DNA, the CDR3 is TGTGCCTCCAAGACTAGCGGGAGCGAGCAGTACTTC.

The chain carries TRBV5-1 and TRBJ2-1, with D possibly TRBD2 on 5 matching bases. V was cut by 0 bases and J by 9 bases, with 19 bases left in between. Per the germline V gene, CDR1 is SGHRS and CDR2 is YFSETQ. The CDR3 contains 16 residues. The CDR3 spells CASSLDWTPAFSEQFF. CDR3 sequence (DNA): TGCGCCAGCAGCTTGGATTGGACTCCAGCGTTCAGTGAGCAGTTCTTC.

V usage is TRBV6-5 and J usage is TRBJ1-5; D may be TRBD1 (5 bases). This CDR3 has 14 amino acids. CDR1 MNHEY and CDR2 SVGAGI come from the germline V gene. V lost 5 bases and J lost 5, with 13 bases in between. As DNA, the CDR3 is TGTGCCAGCAGTCCACAAGGAGGGGATCAGCCCCAGCATTTT. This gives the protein CASSPQGGDQPQHF.

CDR3 loop: CASSQYGLTASGANVLTF. The CDR3 bases are TGTGCCAGCAGCCAATACGGGTTAACCGCCTCTGGGGCCAACGTCCTGACTTTC. The genes are TRBV14 and TRBJ2-6; no firm D call. Germline assignment: CDR1 SGHDN and CDR2 FVKESK. CDR3 size: 18 residues. V dropped 2 bases and J dropped 0 bases, with 14 bases sitting between them.

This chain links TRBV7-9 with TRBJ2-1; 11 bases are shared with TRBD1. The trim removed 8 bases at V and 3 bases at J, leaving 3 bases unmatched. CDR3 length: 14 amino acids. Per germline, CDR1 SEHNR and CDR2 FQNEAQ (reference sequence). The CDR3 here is CASGGTGGYNEQFF. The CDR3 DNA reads TGTGCCAGCGGCGGGACAGGGGGCTACAATGAGCAGTTCTTC.

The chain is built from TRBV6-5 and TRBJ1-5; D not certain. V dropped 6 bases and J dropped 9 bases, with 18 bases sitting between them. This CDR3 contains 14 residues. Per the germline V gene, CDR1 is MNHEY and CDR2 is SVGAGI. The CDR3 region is CASRGGRDARPQHF. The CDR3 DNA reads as TGTGCCAGCAGGGGAGGGAGAGATGCGAGGCCCCAGCATTTT.

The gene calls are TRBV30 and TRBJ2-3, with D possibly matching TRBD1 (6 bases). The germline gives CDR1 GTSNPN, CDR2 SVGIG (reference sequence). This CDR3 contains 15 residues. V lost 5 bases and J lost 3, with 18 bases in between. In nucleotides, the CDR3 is TGTGCCTGGGTAAGCAGGGGTCCAGGAACAGATACGCAGTATTTT. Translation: CAWVSRGPGTDTQYF.

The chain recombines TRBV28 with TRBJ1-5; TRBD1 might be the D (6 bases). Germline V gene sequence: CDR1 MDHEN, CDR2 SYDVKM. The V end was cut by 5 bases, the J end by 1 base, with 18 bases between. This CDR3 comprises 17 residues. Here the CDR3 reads CASSPPGTRGSNQPQHF. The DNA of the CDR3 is TGTGCCAGCAGTCCTCCCGGGACAAGGGGGAGCAATCAGCCCCAGCATTTT. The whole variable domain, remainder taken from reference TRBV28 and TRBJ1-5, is DVKVTQSSRYLVKRTGEKVFLECVQDMDHENMFWYRQDPGLGLRLIYFSYDVKMKEKGDIPEGYSVSREKKERFSLILESASTNQTSMYLCASSPPGTRGSNQPQHFGDGTRLSIL.

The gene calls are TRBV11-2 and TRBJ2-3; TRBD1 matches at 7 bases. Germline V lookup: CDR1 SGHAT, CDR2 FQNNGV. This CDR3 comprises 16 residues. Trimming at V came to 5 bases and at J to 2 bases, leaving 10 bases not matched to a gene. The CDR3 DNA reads TGTGCCAGCAGCCGGGGACAGCTGATAATCACAGATACGCAGTATTTT. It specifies CASSRGQLIITDTQYF. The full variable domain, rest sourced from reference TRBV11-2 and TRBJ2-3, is EAGVAQSPRYKIIEKRQSVAFWCNPISGHATLYWYQQILGQGPKLLIQFQNNGVVDDSQLPKDRFSAERLKGVDSTLKIQPAKLEDSAVYLCASSRGQLIITDTQYFGPGTRLTVL.

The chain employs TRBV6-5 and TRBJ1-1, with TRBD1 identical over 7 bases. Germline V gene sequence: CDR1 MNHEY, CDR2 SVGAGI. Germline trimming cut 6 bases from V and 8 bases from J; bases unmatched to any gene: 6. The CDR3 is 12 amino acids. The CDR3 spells CASRITGAEAFF. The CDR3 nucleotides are TGTGCCAGCAGGATTACAGGGGCAGAAGCTTTCTTT.

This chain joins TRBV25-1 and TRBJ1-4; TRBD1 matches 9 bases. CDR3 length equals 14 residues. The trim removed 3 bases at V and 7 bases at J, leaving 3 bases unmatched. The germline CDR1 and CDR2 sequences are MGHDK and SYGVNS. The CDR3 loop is CASSDPGQGEKLFF. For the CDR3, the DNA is TGTGCCAGCAGTGATCCGGGACAGGGTGAAAAACTGTTTTTT. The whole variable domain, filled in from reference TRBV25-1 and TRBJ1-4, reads EADIYQTPRYLVIGTGKKITLECSQTMGHDKMYWYQQDPGMELHLIHYSYGVNSTEKGDLSSESTVSRIRTEHFPLTLESARPSHTSQYLCASSDPGQGEKLFFGSGTQLSVL.

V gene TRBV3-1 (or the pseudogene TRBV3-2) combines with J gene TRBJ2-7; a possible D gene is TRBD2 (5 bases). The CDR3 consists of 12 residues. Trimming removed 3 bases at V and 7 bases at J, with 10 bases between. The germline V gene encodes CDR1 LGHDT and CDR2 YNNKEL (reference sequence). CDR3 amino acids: CASSQSGGEQYF. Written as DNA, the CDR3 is TGTGCCAGCAGCCAGAGCGGTGGGGAGCAGTACTTC.

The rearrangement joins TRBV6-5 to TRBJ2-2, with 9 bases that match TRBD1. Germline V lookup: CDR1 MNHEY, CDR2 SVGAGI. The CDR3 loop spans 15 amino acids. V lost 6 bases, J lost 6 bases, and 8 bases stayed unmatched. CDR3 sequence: CASSLQGAPPGELFF. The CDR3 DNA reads TGTGCCAGCAGCCTACAGGGGGCGCCCCCCGGGGAGCTGTTTTTT.

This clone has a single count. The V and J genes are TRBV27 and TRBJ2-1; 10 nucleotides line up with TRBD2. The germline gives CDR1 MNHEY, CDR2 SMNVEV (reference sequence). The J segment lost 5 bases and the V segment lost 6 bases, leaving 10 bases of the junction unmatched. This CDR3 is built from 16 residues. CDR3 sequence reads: CASRGLAGASHNEQFF. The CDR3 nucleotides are TGTGCCAGCAGGGGCCTAGCGGGAGCATCTCACAATGAGCAGTTCTTC.

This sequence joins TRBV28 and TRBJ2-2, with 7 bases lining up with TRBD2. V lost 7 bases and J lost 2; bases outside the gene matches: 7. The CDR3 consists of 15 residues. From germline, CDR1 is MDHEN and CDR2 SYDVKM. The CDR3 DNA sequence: TGTGCCAGCACCAGCCTAGCGGCTAACACCGGGGAGCTGTTTTTT. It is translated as CASTSLAANTGELFF.

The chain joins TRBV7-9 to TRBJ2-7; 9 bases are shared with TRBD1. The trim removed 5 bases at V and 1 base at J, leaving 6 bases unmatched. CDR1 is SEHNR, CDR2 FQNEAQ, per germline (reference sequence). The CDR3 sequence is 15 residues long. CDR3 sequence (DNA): TGTGCCAGCAGCCCCGGGACAGGGAAATCCTACGAGCAGTACTTC. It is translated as CASSPGTGKSYEQYF.

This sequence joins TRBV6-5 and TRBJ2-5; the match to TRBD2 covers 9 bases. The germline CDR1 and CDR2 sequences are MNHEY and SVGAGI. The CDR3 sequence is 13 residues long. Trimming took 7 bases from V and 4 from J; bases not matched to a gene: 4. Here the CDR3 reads CASKLAGAETQYF. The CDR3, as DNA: TGTGCCAGCAAACTAGCGGGTGCAGAGACCCAGTACTTC.

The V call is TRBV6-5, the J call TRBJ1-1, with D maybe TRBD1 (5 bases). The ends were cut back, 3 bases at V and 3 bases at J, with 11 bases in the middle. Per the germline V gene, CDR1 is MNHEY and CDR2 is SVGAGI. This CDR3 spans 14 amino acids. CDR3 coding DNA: TGTGCCAGCAGTTATTCCCCCAGGGACACTGAAGCTTTCTTT. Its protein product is CASSYSPRDTEAFF.

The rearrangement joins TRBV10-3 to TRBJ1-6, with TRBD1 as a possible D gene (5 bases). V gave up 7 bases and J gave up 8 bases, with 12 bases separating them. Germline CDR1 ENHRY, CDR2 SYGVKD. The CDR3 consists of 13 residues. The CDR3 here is CAITIDSDSPLHF. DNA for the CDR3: TGTGCCATCACGATCGACAGTGATTCACCCCTCCACTTT.

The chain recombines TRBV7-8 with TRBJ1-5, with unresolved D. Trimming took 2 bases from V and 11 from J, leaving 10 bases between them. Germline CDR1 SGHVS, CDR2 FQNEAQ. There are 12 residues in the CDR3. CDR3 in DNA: TGTGCCAGCAGCTTAAGAGCTGAGGCCCAGCATTTT. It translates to CASSLRAEAQHF. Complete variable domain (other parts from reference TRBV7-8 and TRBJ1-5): GAGVSQSPRYKVAKRGQDVALRCDPISGHVSLFWYQQALGQGPEFLTYFQNEAQLDKSGLPSDRFFAERPEGSVSTLKIQRTQQEDSAVYLCASSLRAEAQHFGDGTRLSIL.

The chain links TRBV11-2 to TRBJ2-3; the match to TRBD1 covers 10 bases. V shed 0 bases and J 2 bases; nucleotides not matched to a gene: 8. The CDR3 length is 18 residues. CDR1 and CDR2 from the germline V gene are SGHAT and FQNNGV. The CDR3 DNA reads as TGTGCCAGCAGCTTAGAAGGGACAGGGGCCTCCCTCACAGATACGCAGTATTTT. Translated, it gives CASSLEGTGASLTDTQYF.